The next 13 T cell receptor beta chains were all read from a single sample in a study of glioma-infiltrating T cells after dendritic cell vaccination. Libraries were prepared by immunoSEQ multiplex PCR; TCRdb keeps only in-frame clonotypes and omits some of them. Among about 73,000 clones listed, over 75% were seen once. This specimen consisted of blood, obtained before dendritic cell vaccination. Receptors were obtained from a human donor with glioblastoma.

This rearrangement joins TRBV6-1 to TRBJ2-3; 10 bases align to TRBD2. The J segment lost 4 bases and the V segment lost 3 bases, leaving 16 bases of the junction unmatched. This CDR3 region has 19 residues. The germline V gene encodes CDR1 MNHNS and CDR2 SASEGT. CDR3 sequence reads: CASSDRAGGFYLPPDTQYF. In DNA form, the CDR3 reads TGTGCCAGCAGTGACCGAGCGGGAGGGTTTTATCTTCCTCCAGATACGCAGTATTTT.

The chain is built from TRBV19 and TRBJ2-5; 7 nucleotides agree with TRBD2. Germline V CDR1 and CDR2: LNHDA, SQIVND (reference sequence). Germline trimming cut 6 bases from V and 2 bases from J; bases unmatched to any gene: 6. This CDR3 is 14 amino acids long. In nucleotides, the CDR3 is TGTGCCAGTAGGGACCCGGGGGGACAAGAGACCCAGTACTTC. It codes for CASRDPGGQETQYF.

The genes are TRBV25-1 and TRBJ2-6; a possible D gene is TRBD1 (6 bases). V lost 4 bases and J 3 bases, leaving 13 bases between the germline ends. This CDR3 has 16 amino acids. Germline loops: CDR1 MGHDK, CDR2 SYGVNS. CDR3 nucleotide sequence: TGTGCCAGCAGTGTCTGGACAGCCATTGGGGCCAACGTCCTGACTTTC. Its translation is CASSVWTAIGANVLTF.

The chain recombines TRBV27 with TRBJ2-5; possibly TRBD1 for D (5 bases). The CDR3 totals 15 residues. Germline V gives CDR1 MNHEY, CDR2 SMNVEV (reference sequence). Trimming took 1 base from V and 3 from J, leaving 12 bases between them. The chain's CDR3 is CASSLWAGPKETQYF. CDR3 coding DNA: TGTGCCAGCAGTTTATGGGCAGGGCCCAAAGAGACCCAGTACTTC.

This chain uses TRBV5-8 with TRBJ1-5, with 8 bases matching TRBD1. The CDR3 length is 17 residues. V dropped 3 bases and J dropped 0; count of bases not matched to a gene: 8. Germline V gene lookup returns CDR1 SGHTS and CDR2 YDEGEE. The CDR3 DNA follows: TGTGCCAGCAGCTCAGGACAGGGTTGGGGTAGCAATCAGCCCCAGCATTTT. This translates into CASSSGQGWGSNQPQHF.

V gene TRBV19 combines with J gene TRBJ1-1; TRBD1 matches at 7 bases. Germline V lookup: CDR1 LNHDA, CDR2 SQIVND (reference sequence). The CDR3 spans 15 residues. With V trimmed by 1 base and J by 5 bases, 7 bases remained unmatched. The CDR3 DNA reads as TGTGCCAGTAGTATAGGGAACAGGGGAATGACTGAAGCTTTCTTT. Translated: CASSIGNRGMTEAFF.

This clone was detected a few times. The V gene is TRBV6-6, the J gene TRBJ1-3; the D gene is possibly TRBD1 (6 bases). CDR1 is MNHNY and CDR2 is SVGAGI in the germline V gene (reference sequence). Trimming pared 8 bases from V and 3 bases from J, leaving 11 bases between. The CDR3 consists of 13 residues. The CDR3 loop reads CASPQGNGNTIYF. As DNA, the CDR3 is TGTGCCAGCCCGCAGGGGAATGGAAACACCATATATTTT.

The chain joins TRBV6-5 to TRBJ1-1; no reliable D call. The CDR3 spans 13 residues. The germline V gene encodes CDR1 MNHEY and CDR2 SVGAGI. Trimming stripped 6 bases from V and 2 bases from J, with 10 bases between. The CDR3 is CASRKRGNTEAFF. The DNA of the CDR3 is TGTGCCAGCAGGAAGAGAGGAAACACTGAAGCTTTCTTT.

This sequence joins TRBV29-1 and TRBJ2-1; tentative D call: TRBD1 (7 bases). This CDR3 is built from 14 residues. Germline CDR1 and CDR2: SQVTM and ANQGSEA. Trimming left V 5 bases short and J 2 bases short, with 13 bases between. The CDR3 loop is CSVSQGGAYNEQFF. The CDR3 DNA reads as TGCAGCGTTTCTCAGGGGGGAGCCTACAATGAGCAGTTCTTC.

This sequence joins TRBV5-1 and TRBJ2-6, with no clear D. From germline, CDR1 is SGHRS and CDR2 YFSETQ. Trimming left V 0 bases short and J 2 bases short, with 9 bases between. This CDR3 region has 16 residues. CDR3 coding DNA: TGCGCCAGCAGCTTGGGAAGTACTACTGGGGCCAACGTCCTGACTTTC. Protein product: CASSLGSTTGANVLTF.

The gene calls are TRBV2 and TRBJ2-2; D unclear. The V end was cut by 2 bases, the J end by 9 bases, with 10 bases between. The CDR3 has 13 residues. The germline V gene encodes CDR1 SNHLY and CDR2 FYNNEI. The CDR3, as DNA: TGTGCCAGCAGTGAATCCCAGTCACGGGAGCTGTTTTTT. Translation: CASSESQSRELFF.

The J gene is TRBJ1-4, the V gene TRBV5-1; possible D gene TRBD1, 5 bases. CDR1 and CDR2 from the germline V gene are SGHRS and YFSETQ. The germline V and J ends were trimmed by 4 bases and 3 bases, with 7 bases remaining between them. The CDR3 has 13 residues. The CDR3 sequence is CASSGGANEKLFF. The CDR3 DNA sequence: TGCGCCAGCAGCGGGGGGGCTAATGAAAAACTGTTTTTT.

This chain joins TRBV5-1 and TRBJ2-5; 7 bases agree with TRBD2. Looked up from germline, CDR1 is SGHRS and CDR2 is YFSETQ. The CDR3 loop spans 16 amino acids. J was trimmed by 2 bases and V by 0 bases; bases with no gene match: 7. The chain's CDR3 is CASSLEFWGGQETQYF. In DNA, the CDR3 is TGCGCCAGCAGCTTGGAATTCTGGGGAGGGCAAGAGACCCAGTACTTC.